The TCR beta chain described here comes from a study of shared clonotypes between healthy human individuals. V shed 2 bases and J 5 bases; nucleotides not matched to a gene: 12. The CDR3 has 16 amino acids. Germline-derived CDR1 and CDR2 are SEHNR and FQNEAQ (reference sequence). There are many counts of this clone. Some clones are missing from TCRdb's copy, which holds only in-frame ones; the method was immunoSEQ multiplex PCR. The data show about 680,000 clones, approximately 79% seen once. The clonotype originates from a woman aged 25 to 39 in good health. The chain links TRBV7-9 to TRBJ2-7; 7 bases match TRBD1. Source material: memory CD4+ T cells sorted from blood. The subset was: CD45RA-negative fraction. CDR3 bases: TGTGCCAGCAGCTTACCGGTGACGAGGGGGCGGCACGAGCAGTACTTC. Translated, it gives CASSLPVTRGRHEQYF. Supplemented by reference TRBV7-9 and TRBJ2-7, the full variable domain reads DTGVSQNPRHKITKRGQNVTFRCDPISEHNRLYWYRQTLGQGPEFLTYFQNEAQLEKSRLLSDRFSAERPKGSFSTLEIQRTEQGDSAMYLCASSLPVTRGRHEQYFGPGTRLTVT.